This paragraph covers one T cell receptor (beta chain) sequence. The antigen remains unidentified. Germline CDR1 reads WNHNN; CDR2 reads SYGVQD (reference sequence). CDR3 length: 13 residues. V lost 6 bases and J lost 0, with 9 bases in between. Whereas donors were nominally healthy upon sampling, unrecorded immune exposures were probable. Primers included in the PCR were 60 Vbeta and 13 Jbeta primers. Sequencing was performed with immunoSEQ multiplex PCR; in TCRdb, only in-frame clones are kept and a portion is missing. The data show over 80,000 clones, roughly 67% seen once. The entry originates in a study of cytomegalovirus exposure and HLA in healthy donors. Regarding the study as a whole: CMV antigen specificity was confirmed in vitro for three CMV-associated chains. Presence/absence analyses assumed roughly uniform sequencing depth across donors, which may not hold. From TCR beta sequences, most subjects' HLA-A and HLA-B alleles were reportedly predicted accurately.

What was sequenced was PBMCs. The V and J genes are TRBV10-1 and TRBJ2-7; a possible D gene is TRBD2 (6 bases). This sequence was found in a boy younger than 18 in good health and CMV-seropositive. In nucleotides, the CDR3 is TGCGCCAGCAGCCTCGGGAGCTCCTACGAGCAGTACTTC. This encodes CASSLGSSYEQYF.